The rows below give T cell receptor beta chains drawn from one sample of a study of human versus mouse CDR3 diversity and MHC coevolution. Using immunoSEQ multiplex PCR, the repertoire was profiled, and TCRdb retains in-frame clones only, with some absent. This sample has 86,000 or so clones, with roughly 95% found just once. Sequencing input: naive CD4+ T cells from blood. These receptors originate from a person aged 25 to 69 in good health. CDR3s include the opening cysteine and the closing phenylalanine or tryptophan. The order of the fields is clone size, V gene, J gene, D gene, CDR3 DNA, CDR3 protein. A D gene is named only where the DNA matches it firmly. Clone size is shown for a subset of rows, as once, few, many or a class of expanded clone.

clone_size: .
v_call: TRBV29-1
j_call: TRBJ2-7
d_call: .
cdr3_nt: TGCAGCGTTGGTAGTGCCGGGAACGAGCAGTACTTC
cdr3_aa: CSVGSAGNEQYF

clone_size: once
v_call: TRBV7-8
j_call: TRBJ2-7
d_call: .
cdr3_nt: TGTGCCAGCAGCCCTCTACGCTCCTACGAGCAGTACTTC
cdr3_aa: CASSPLRSYEQYF

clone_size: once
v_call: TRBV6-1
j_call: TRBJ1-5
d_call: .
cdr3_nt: TGTGCCAGCAGTTCTCGTGATTGGGGCGAAGGGCCCCAGCATTTT
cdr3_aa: CASSSRDWGEGPQHF

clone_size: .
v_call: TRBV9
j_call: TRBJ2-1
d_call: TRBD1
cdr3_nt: TGTGCCAGCAGCGTATCGACAGGGGGCTACAATGAGCAGTTCTTC
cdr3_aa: CASSVSTGGYNEQFF

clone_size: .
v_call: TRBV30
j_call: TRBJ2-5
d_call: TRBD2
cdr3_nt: TGTGCCTGGAGTGTAGCGGGAGGGGGGGAGACCCAGTACTTC
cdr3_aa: CAWSVAGGGETQYF

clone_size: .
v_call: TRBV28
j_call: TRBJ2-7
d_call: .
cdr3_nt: TGTGCCAGCACCCCTCTGGGCCCTTCCTACGAGCAGTACTTC
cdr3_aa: CASTPLGPSYEQYF

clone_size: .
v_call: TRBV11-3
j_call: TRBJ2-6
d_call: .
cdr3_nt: TGTGCCAGCAGCTTTGGAGCGGGGGCCAACGTCCTGACTTTC
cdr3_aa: CASSFGAGANVLTF

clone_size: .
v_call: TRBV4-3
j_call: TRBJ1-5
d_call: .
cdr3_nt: TGCGCCAGCAGCCAAGATCCAGGGGCTCTTTTTCCCCAGCATTTT
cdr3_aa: CASSQDPGALFPQHF

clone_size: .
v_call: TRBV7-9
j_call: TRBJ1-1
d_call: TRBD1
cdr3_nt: TGTGCCAGCACAAGGGGACAGGGCGACGGCACTGAAGCTTTCTTT
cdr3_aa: CASTRGQGDGTEAFF

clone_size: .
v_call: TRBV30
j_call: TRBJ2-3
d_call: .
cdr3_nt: TGTGCCTGGAAAGAAGGTTCGAGGTGGTTAGATACGCAGTATTTT
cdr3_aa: CAWKEGSRWLDTQYF

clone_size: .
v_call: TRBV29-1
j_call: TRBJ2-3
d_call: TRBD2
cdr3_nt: TGCAGCGTTGTACGCGGGAGGGCAGATACGCAGTATTTT
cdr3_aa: CSVVRGRADTQYF

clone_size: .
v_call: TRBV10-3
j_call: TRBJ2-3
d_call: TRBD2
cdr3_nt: TGTGCCATCAGTGACGGGACTACCACAGATACGCAGTATTTT
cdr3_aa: CAISDGTTTDTQYF

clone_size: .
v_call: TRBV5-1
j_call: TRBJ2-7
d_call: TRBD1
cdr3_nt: TGCGCCAGCAGCTTGGGAGGGACAGGGGACTCCTACGAGCAGTACTTC
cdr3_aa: CASSLGGTGDSYEQYF

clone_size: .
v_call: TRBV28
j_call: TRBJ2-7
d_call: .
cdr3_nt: TGTGCCAGCAGTTCGTTTGGACGGGGAGTGACCTACGAGCAGTACTTC
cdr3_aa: CASSSFGRGVTYEQYF

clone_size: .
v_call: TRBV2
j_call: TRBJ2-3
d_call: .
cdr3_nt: TGTGCCAGCAGCCGAGGGGGAACCACAGATACGCAGTATTTT
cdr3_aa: CASSRGGTTDTQYF

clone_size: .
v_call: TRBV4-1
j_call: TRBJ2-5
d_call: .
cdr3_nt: TGCGCCAGCAGCCACCCCTCAAGGATGGTAGCTGAAGAGACCCAGTACTTC
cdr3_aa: CASSHPSRMVAEETQYF

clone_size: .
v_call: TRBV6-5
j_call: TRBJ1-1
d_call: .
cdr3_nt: TGTGCCAGCAGTTACCTCAGGGAAGCTTTCTTT
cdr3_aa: CASSYLREAFF

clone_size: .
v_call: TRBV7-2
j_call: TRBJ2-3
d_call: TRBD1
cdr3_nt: TGTGCCAGCAGCTTAGTTTTGGGACAGGGTTCAGATACGCAGTATTTT
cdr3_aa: CASSLVLGQGSDTQYF

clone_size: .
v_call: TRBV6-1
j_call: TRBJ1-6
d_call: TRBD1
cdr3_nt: TGTGCCAGCAGTGGAGACAGGGGGTGGGGCTATAATTCACCCCTCCACTTT
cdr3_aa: CASSGDRGWGYNSPLHF

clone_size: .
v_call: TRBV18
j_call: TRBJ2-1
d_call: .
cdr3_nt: TGTGCCAGCTCACCGGCAATGAAGGGGGTAGGCAATGAGCAGTTCTTC
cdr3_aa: CASSPAMKGVGNEQFF

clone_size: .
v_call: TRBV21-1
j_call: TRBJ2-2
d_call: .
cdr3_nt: TGTGCCAGCAGCCTCTCGGGGTCGCACCGGGGAGCTGTTTTT
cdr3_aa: CASSLSGSHRGAVF

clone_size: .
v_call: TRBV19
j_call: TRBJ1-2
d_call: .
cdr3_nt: TGTGCCAGTAGTCCACAGAACTATGGCTACACCTTC
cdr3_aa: CASSPQNYGYTF

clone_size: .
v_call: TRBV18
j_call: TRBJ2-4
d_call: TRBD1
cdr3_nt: TGTGCCAGCTCACCACAGTTGGACAGGGGGGGCAAAAACATTCAGTACTTC
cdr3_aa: CASSPQLDRGGKNIQYF

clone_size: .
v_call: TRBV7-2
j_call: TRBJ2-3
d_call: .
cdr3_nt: TGTGCCAGCAGCATTGGGCCTCAGGCAGATACGCAGTATTTT
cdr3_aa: CASSIGPQADTQYF

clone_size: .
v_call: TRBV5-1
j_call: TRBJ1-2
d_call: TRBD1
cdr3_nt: TGCGCCAGCAGCTTGGGCGGGACAGGGGGCTCCCTCAACGGCTACACCTTC
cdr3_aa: CASSLGGTGGSLNGYTF

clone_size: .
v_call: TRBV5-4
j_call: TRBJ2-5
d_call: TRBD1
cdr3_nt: TGTGCCAGCAGCTTGGCCCAGGACAGGGGGCGGAAGACCCAGTACTTC
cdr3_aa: CASSLAQDRGRKTQYF

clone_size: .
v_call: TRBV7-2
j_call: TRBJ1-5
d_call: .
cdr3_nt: TGTGCCAGCAGCTTAGCGCTACAGGGTAGCAATCAGCCCCAGCATTTT
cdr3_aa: CASSLALQGSNQPQHF

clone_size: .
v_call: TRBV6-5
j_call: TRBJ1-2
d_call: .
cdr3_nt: TGTGCCAGCAACAGGGAAGGAAGAGGCTATGGCTACACCTTC
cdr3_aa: CASNREGRGYGYTF

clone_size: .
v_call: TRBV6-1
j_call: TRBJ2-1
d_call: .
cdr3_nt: TGTGCCACCTTAAAATTTAATGAGCAGTTCTTC
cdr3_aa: CATLKFNEQFF

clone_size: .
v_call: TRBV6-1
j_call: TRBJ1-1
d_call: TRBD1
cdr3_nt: TGTGCCAGCAGTGAAGCGAAGGGGGCGCCGGCCACTGAAGCTTTCTTT
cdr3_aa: CASSEAKGAPATEAFF